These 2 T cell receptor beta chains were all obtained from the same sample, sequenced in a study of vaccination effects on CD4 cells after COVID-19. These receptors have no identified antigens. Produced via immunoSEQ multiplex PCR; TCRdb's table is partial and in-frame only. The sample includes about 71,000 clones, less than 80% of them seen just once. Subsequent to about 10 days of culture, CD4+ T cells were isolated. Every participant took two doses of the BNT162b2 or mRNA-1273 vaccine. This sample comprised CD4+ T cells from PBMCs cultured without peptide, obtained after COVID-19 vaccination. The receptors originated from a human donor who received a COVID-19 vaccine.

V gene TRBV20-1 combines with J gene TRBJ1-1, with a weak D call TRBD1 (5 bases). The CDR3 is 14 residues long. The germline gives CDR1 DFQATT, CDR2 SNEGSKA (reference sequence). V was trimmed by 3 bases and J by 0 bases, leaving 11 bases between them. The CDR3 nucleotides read TGCAGTGCTAGTGATATGACAGTGAACACTGAAGCTTTCTTT. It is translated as CSASDMTVNTEAFF.

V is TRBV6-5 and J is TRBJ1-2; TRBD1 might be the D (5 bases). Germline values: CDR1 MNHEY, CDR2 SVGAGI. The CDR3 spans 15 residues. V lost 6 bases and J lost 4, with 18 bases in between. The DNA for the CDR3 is TGTGCCAGCAGGAGGGACTGGGGGTATGTCTATGGCTACACCTTC. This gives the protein CASRRDWGYVYGYTF.